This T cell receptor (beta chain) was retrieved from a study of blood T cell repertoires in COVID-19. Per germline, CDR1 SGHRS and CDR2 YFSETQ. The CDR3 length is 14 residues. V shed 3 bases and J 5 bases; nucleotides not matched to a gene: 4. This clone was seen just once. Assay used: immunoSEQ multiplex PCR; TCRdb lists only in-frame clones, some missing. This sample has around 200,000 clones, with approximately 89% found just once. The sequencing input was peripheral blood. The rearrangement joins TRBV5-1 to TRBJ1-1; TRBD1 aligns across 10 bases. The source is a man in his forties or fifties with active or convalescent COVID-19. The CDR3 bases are TGCGCCAGCAGCTCGACAGGGGGCCTGACTGAAGCTTTCTTT. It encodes CASSSTGGLTEAFF.